Listed here are 9 T cell receptor beta chains from one sample, sequenced in a study of blood T cell repertoires in COVID-19. Using immunoSEQ multiplex PCR, the repertoire was profiled, and TCRdb retains in-frame clones only, with some absent. In the table there are around 180,000 clones, approximately 73% of which are singletons. Sequenced input: PBMCs or T cells enriched from blood (not recorded which). These receptor sequences come from a woman in her 50s with acute COVID-19.

The chain carries TRBV9 and TRBJ2-3, with D unresolved. There are 12 residues in the CDR3. Looked up from germline, CDR1 is SGDLS and CDR2 is YYNGEE. Trimming removed 4 bases from V and 5 bases from J, with 8 bases in between. In nucleotides, the CDR3 is TGTGCCAGCAGCCTCTCCCGAGATACGCAGTATTTT. As protein: CASSLSRDTQYF.

The V gene is TRBV4-3, the J gene TRBJ2-1; 9 bases align to TRBD2. The CDR3 extends over 17 amino acids. Trimming took 0 bases from V and 4 from J; bases not matched to a gene: 7. Per the germline V gene, CDR1 is LGHNA and CDR2 is YSLEER. CDR3 nucleotide sequence: TGCGCCAGCAGCCAAGAGCCTAGCGGGGCCGAGTACAATGAGCAGTTCTTC. Residues: CASSQEPSGAEYNEQFF.

This chain uses TRBV10-1 with TRBJ2-3; 12 bases line up with TRBD1. Germline V gene data show CDR1 as WNHNN and CDR2 as SYGVQD (reference sequence). CDR3 length: 14 amino acids. J was trimmed by 6 bases and V by 4 bases; bases with no gene match: 2. The CDR3 here is CASSVGQGADTQYF. The CDR3 coding sequence is TGCGCCAGCAGTGTGGGACAGGGGGCGGATACGCAGTATTTT.

This clone was counted once. The chain combines TRBV4-2 with TRBJ2-5; TRBD2 agrees at 9 bases. Germline CDR1 LGHNA, CDR2 YNFKEQ. The CDR3 loop spans 16 amino acids. J was trimmed by 5 bases and V by 0 bases; bases with no gene match: 7. The CDR3 region has the DNA TGTGCCAGCAGCCAAGAGGGGGCGGGGGGGCACGAGACCCAGTACTTC. Translating gives CASSQEGAGGHETQYF.

This chain links TRBV6-1 with TRBJ2-5; D is ambiguous. The CDR3 has 16 residues. The V and J ends lost 2 bases and 1 base respectively, with 14 bases between them. In germline, CDR1 is MNHNS, CDR2 SASEGT. DNA of the CDR3: TGTGCCAGCAGTGAAAGGCTTTGGAGCCCCCAAGAGACCCAGTACTTC. Translated: CASSERLWSPQETQYF.

This sequence joins TRBV12-5 and TRBJ1-1; D unresolved. With 2 bases removed from V and 1 base from J, the gap between germline ends came to 8 bases. This CDR3 spans 14 amino acids. CDR1 is LGHNT and CDR2 is FRNRAP in the germline V gene. CDR3 nucleotide sequence: TGTGCTAGTGGTTTGACCACCGGGAACACTGAAGCTTTCTTT. This gives the protein CASGLTTGNTEAFF.

The J gene is TRBJ2-5, the V gene TRBV4-2, with D perhaps matching TRBD2 (5 bases). The V end was cut by 0 bases, the J end by 4 bases, with 6 bases between. CDR3 length: 13 residues. Germline V gene data show CDR1 as LGHNA and CDR2 as YNFKEQ. The CDR3 nucleotides read TGTGCCAGCAGCCAAGATCGGGGAGAGACCCAGTACTTC. This translates into CASSQDRGETQYF.

This clone has just a few counts. The chain has TRBV5-4 and TRBJ2-6; D possibly corresponds to TRBD1 (6 bases). Germline loops: CDR1 SGHNT, CDR2 YYREEE (reference sequence). This CDR3 comprises 16 residues. V was clipped by 7 bases and J by 4 bases, with 18 bases between them. The CDR3: CASRFLGADGANVLTF. For the CDR3, the DNA is TGTGCCAGCCGGTTTTTGGGGGCGGACGGGGCCAACGTCCTGACTTTC.

This clone was seen a handful of times. The chain joins TRBV7-9 to TRBJ1-1; 7 bases align to TRBD1. The CDR3 is 16 residues long. V was clipped by 0 bases and J by 1 base; unmatched bases: 5. Germline V CDR1 and CDR2: SEHNR, FQNEAQ (reference sequence). The CDR3 region is CASSLAYGTENTEAFF. The CDR3 DNA reads as TGTGCCAGCAGCTTAGCGTACGGGACAGAGAACACTGAAGCTTTCTTT.